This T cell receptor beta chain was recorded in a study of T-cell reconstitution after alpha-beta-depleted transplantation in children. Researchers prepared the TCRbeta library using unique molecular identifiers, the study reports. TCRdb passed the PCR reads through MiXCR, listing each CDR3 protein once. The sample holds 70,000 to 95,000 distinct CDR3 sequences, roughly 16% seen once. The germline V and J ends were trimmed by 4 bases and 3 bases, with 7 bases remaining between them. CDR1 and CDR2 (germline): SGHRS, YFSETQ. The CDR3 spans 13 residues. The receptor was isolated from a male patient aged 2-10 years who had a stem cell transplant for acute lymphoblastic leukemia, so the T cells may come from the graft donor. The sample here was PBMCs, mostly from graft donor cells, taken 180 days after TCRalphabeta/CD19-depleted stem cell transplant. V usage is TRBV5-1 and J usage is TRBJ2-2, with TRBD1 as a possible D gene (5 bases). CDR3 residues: CASSQGDTGELFF. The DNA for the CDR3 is TGCGCCAGCAGCCAAGGGGACACCGGGGAGCTGTTTTTT.